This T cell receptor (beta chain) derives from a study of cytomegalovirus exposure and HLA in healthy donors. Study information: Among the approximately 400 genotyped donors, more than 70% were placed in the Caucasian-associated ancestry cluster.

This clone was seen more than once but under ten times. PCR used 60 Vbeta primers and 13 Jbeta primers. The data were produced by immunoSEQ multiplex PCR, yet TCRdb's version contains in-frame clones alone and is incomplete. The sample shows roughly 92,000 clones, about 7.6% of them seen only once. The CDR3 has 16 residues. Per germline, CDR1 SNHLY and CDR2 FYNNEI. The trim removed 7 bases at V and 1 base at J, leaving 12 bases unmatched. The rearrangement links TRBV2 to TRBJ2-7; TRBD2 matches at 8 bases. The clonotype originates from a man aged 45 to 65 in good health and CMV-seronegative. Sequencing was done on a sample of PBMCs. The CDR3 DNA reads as TGTGCCAGCACCAAGCGGGGGCCTTCTCCTTCCTACGAGCAGTACTTC. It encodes CASTKRGPSPSYEQYF. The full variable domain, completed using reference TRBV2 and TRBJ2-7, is EPEVTQTPSHQVTQMGQEVILRCVPISNHLYFYWYRQILGQKVEFLVSFYNNEISEKSEIFDDQFSVERPDGSNFTLKIRSTKLEDSAMYFCASTKRGPSPSYEQYFGPGTRLTVT.